The source of this T cell receptor beta chain is a study of blood T cell repertoires in COVID-19. Background on the study: The cDNA or gDNA used as material had been derived from T cells, B-cell-depleted T cells, or PBMCs.

Judged by abundance, this clone is medium-sized. Other DNA sequences within the sample encode an identical CDR3. The CDR3 spans 11 residues. Trimming cost V 6 bases and J 1 base, with 3 bases left between them. In the authors' workflow: The authors estimated nucleated cell counts from reference gene primer amplification. Clones were sequenced by immunoSEQ multiplex PCR, and TCRdb holds only the in-frame ones, with some missing. The V and J calls and clone size were taken over from that table, and D and trimming were inferred from the DNA. In the table there are about 61,000 clones, more than 75% of which are singletons.

The rearrangement links TRBV12-3 or TRBV12-4 to TRBJ1-2; D gene unclear. What was sequenced was peripheral blood. The receptor was derived from a man between 60 and 70 years old with acute or convalescent COVID-19. CDR3 DNA sequence: TGTGCCAGCAGCCTTAACTATGGCTACACCTTC. The encoded protein is CASSLNYGYTF.